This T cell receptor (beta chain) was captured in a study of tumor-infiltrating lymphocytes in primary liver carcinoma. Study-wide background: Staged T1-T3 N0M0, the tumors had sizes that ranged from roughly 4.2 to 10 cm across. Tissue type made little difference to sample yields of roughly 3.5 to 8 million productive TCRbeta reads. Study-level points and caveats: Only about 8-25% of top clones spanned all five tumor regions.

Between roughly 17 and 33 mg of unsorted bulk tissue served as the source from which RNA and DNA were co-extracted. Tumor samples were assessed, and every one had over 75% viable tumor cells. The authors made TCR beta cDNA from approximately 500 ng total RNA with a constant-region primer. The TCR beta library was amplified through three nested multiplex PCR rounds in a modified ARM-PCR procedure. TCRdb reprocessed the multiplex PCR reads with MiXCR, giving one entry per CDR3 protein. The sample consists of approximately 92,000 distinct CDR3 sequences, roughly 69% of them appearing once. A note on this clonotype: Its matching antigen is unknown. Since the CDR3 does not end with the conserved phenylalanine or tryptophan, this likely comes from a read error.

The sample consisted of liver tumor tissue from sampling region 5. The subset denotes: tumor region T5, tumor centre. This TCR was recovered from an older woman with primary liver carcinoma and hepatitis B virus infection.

The CDR3 reads CSCSFRLAGDAGELFS. The CDR3 DNA reads TGTTCCTGCAGCTTCCGACTAGCGGGAGATGCGGGGGAGCTGTTTTCT. The chain uses TRBV11-2 and TRBJ2-2, with TRBD2 matching over 12 bases. This CDR3 has 16 residues. Germline CDR1 SGHAT, CDR2 FQNNGV.